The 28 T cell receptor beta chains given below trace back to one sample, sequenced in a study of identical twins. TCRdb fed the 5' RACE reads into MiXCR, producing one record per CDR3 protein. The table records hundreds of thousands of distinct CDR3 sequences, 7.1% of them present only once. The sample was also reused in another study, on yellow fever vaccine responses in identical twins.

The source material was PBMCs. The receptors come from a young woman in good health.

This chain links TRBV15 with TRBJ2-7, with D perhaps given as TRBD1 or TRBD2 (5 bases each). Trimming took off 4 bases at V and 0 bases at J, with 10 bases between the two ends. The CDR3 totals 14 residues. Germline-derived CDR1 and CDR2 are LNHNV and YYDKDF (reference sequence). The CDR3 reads CATSIPGASYEQYF. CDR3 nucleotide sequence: TGTGCCACCAGCATTCCCGGGGCCTCCTACGAGCAGTACTTC.

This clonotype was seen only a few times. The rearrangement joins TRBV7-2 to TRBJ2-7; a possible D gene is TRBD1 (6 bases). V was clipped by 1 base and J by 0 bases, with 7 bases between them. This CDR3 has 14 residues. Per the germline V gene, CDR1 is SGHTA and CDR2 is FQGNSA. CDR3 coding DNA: TGTGCCAGCAGCTTAGGGGACAACTCCTACGAGCAGTACTTC. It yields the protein CASSLGDNSYEQYF.

In DNA, the CDR3 is TGCAGCGTTCCCTTTGGGGACAATGAGCAGTTCTTC. Its protein product is CSVPFGDNEQFF. The J gene is TRBJ2-1, the V gene TRBV29-1; the D is unclear. The V end lost 5 bases, the J end lost 5 bases, and 10 bases lay between the germline ends. CDR1 is SQVTM, CDR2 ANQGSEA, per germline. The CDR3 has 12 residues.

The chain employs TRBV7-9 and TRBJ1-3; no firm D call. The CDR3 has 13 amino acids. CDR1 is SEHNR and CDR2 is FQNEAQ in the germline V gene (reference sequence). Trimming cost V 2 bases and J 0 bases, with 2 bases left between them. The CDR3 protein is CASSLPSGNTIYF. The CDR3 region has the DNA TGTGCCAGCAGCTTACCCTCTGGAAACACCATATATTTT.

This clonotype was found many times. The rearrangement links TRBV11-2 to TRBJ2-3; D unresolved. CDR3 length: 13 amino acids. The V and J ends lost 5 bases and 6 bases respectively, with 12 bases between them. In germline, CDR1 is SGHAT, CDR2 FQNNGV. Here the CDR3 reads CASSPNRRDTQYF. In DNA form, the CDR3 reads TGTGCCAGCAGCCCAAATCGGCGGGATACGCAGTATTTT.

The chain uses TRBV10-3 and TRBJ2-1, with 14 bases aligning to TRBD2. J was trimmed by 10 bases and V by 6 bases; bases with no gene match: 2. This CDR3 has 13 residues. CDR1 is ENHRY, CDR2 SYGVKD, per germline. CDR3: CAIRGLAGDEQFF. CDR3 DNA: TGTGCCATCAGGGGACTAGCGGGAGACGAGCAGTTCTTC.

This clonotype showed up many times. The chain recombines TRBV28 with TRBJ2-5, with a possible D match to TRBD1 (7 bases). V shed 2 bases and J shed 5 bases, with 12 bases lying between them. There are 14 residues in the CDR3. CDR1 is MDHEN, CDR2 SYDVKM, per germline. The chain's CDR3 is CASSLATGRETQYF. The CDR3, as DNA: TGTGCCAGCAGTTTAGCGACAGGGAGGGAGACCCAGTACTTC.

CDR3: CAITNFVSEAFF. In DNA, the CDR3 is TGTGCCATCACCAACTTCGTAAGTGAAGCTTTCTTT. V usage is TRBV10-3 and J usage is TRBJ1-1; no firm D call. Germline V lookup: CDR1 ENHRY, CDR2 SYGVKD. There are 12 residues in the CDR3. The V end was cut by 7 bases, the J end by 7 bases, with 13 bases between.

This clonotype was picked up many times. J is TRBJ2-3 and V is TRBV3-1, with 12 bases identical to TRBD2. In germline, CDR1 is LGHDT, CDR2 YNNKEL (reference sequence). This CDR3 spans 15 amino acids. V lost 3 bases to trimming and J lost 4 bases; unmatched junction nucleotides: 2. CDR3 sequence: CASSQTSGRADTQYF. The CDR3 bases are TGTGCCAGCAGCCAGACTAGCGGGAGAGCAGATACGCAGTATTTT.

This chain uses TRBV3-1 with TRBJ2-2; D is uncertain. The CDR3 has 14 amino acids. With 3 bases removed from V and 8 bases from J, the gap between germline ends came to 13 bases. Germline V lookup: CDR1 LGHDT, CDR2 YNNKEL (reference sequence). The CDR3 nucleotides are TGTGCCAGCAGCCAGGCAAGAATAGGGGGGGAGCTGTTTTTT. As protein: CASSQARIGGELFF.

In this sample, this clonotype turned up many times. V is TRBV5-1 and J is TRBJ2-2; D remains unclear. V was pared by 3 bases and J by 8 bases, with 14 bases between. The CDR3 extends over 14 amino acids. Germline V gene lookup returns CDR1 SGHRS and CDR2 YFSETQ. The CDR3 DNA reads TGCGCCAGCAGCTCCTACTTGGGCCCAGGGGAGCTGTTTTTT. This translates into CASSSYLGPGELFF.

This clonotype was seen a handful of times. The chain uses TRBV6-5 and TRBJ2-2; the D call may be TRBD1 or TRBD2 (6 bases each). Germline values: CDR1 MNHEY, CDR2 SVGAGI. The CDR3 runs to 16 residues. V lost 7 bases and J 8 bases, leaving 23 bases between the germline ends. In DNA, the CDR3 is TGTGCCAGCATAAGTCGAGGGGGAGGCGGTTGGGGGGAGCTGTTTTTT. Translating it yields CASISRGGGGWGELFF.

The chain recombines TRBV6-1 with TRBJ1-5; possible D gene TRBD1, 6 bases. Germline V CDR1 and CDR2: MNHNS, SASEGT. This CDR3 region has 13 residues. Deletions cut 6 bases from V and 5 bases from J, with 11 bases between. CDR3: CASRRTDYQPQHF. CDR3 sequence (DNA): TGTGCCAGCAGAAGGACAGACTATCAGCCCCAGCATTTT.

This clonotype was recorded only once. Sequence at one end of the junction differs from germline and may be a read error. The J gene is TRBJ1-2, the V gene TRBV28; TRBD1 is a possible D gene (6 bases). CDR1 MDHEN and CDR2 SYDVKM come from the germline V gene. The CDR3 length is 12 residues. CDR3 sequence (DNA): TGTGCCAGCAGTTCCAGGACAGATGGCTACATCTTC. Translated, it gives CASSSRTDGYIF.

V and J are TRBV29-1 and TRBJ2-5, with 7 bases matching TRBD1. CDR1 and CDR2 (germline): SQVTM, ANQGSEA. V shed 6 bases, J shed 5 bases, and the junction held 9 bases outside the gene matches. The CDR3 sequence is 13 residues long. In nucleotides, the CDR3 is TGCAGCGTGGACAAGGGGGCGATGGAGACCCAGTACTTC. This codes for CSVDKGAMETQYF.

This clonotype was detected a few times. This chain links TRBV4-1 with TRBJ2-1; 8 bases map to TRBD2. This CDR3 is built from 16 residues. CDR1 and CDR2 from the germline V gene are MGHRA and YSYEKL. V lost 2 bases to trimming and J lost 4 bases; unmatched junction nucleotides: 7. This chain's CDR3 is CASSQPLAGRYNEQFF. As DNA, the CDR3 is TGCGCCAGCAGCCAACCTCTAGCGGGTAGATACAATGAGCAGTTCTTC.

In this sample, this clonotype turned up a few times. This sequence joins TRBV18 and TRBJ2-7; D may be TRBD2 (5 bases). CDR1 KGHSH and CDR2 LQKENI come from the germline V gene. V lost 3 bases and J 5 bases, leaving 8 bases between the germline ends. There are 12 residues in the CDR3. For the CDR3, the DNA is TGTGCCAGCTCACCTCGGGAAGACGAGCAGTACTTC. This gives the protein CASSPREDEQYF.

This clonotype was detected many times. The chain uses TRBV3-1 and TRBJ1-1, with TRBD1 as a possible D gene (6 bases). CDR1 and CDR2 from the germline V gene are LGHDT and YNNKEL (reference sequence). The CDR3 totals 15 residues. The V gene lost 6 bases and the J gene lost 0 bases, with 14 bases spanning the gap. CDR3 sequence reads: CASRPLDRMNTEAFF. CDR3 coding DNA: TGTGCCAGCAGACCTCTCGACAGGATGAACACTGAAGCTTTCTTT.

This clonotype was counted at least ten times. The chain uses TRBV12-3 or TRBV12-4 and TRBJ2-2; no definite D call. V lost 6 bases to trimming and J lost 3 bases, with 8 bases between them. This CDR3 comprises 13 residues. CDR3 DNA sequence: TGTGCCAGCAGCCAACAAGACACCGGGGAGCTGTTTTTT. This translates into CASSQQDTGELFF.

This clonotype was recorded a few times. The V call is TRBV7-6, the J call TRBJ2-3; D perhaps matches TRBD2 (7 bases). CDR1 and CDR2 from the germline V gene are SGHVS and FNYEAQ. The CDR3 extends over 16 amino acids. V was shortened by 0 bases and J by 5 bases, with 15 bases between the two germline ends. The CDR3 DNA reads TGTGCCAGCAGCTTAGCAGGGGGGGCCGTGATAGATACGCAGTATTTT. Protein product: CASSLAGGAVIDTQYF.

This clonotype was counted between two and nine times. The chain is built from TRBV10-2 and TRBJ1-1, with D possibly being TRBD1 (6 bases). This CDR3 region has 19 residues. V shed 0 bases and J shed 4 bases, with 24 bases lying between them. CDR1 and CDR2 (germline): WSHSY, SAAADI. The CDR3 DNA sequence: TGCGCCAGCAGTGAGTCAAAGGGCAGGGGACTTCTTCGTGGCACTGAAGCTTTCTTT. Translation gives CASSESKGRGLLRGTEAFF.

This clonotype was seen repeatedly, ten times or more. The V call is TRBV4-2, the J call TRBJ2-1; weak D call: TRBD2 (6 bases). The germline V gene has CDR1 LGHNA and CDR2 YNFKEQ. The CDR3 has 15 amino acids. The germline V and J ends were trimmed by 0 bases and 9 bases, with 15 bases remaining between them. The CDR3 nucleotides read TGTGCCAGCAGCCAAGATTTTGGTAGCGGCGTTGAGCAGTTCTTC. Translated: CASSQDFGSGVEQFF.

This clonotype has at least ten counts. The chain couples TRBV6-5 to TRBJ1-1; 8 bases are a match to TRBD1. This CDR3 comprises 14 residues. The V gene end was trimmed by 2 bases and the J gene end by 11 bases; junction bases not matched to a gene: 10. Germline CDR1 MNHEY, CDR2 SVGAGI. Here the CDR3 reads CASSYAGTGDEAFF. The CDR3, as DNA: TGTGCCAGCAGTTACGCCGGGACAGGAGATGAGGCTTTCTTT.

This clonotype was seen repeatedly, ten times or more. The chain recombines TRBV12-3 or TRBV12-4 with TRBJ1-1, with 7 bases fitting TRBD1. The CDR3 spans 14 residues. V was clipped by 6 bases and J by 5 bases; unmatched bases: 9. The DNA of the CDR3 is TGTGCCAGCAGCCCAGGGGGGGGAGCGACTGAAGCTTTCTTT. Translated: CASSPGGGATEAFF.

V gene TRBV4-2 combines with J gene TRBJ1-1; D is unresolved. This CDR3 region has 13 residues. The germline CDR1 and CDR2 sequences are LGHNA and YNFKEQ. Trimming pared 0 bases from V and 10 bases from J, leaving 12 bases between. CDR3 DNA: TGTGCCAGCAGCCAAGAAATGACCGTGGGAGCTTTCTTT. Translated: CASSQEMTVGAFF.

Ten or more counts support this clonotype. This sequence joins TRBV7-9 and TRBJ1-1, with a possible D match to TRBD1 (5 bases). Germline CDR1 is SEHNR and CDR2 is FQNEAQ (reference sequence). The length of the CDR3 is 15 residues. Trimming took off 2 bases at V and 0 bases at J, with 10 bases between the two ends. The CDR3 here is CASSLTGGLNTEAFF. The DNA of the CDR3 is TGTGCCAGCAGCTTAACGGGGGGTTTGAACACTGAAGCTTTCTTT.

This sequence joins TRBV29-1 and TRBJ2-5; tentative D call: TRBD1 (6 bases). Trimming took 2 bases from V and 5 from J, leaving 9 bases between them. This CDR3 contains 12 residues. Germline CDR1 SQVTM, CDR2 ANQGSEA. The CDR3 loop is CSVETGLETQYF. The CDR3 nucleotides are TGCAGCGTTGAAACAGGGTTGGAGACCCAGTACTTC.

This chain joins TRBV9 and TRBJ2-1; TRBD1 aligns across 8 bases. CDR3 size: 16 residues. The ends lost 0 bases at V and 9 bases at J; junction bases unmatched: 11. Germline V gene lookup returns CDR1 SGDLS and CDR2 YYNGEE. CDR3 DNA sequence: TGTGCCAGCAGCGTAGGTTCCCTCCAGGACAGGGTTGAGCAGTTCTTC. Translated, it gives CASSVGSLQDRVEQFF.